Listed below are T cell receptor beta chains from one sample, sequenced in a study of Ad26.COV2.S vaccination and SARS-CoV-2 variants. Produced via immunoSEQ multiplex PCR; TCRdb's table is partial and in-frame only. The profile covers some 390,000 clones, with roughly nine tenths appearing a single time and more than 3% taken by the ten largest. The source material was peripheral blood, sampled in a trial of Ad26.COV2.S vaccine versus placebo. Receptors were obtained from a person aged 18 to 59 who received the Ad26.COV2.S COVID-19 vaccine or a placebo. CDR3s include the opening cysteine and the closing phenylalanine or tryptophan. A D gene is named only where the DNA matches it firmly. Clone size is shown for a subset of rows, as once, few, many or a class of expanded clone.

D: .; length: 13; J: TRBJ1-2; size: .; V: TRBV2; CDR3: CASQMGEVFSYTF; DNA: TGTGCCAGCCAAATGGGGGAGGTATTTAGCTACACCTTC
D: TRBD1; length: 14; J: TRBJ1-4; size: once; V: TRBV10-2; CDR3: CASSEGQGFEKLFF; DNA: TGCGCCAGCAGTGAAGGACAGGGCTTTGAAAAACTGTTTTTT
D: TRBD1; length: 16; J: TRBJ1-2; size: .; V: TRBV4-1; CDR3: CASSQLPLTGAKSYTF; DNA: TGCGCCAGCAGCCAATTACCCTTGACAGGGGCGAAGAGCTACACCTTC
D: TRBD1; length: 16; J: TRBJ2-3; size: .; V: TRBV2; CDR3: CASSDGTGVFTDTQYF; DNA: TGTGCCAGCAGTGACGGGACAGGGGTTTTCACAGATACGCAGTATTTT
D: .; length: 11; J: TRBJ2-3; size: .; V: TRBV10-2; CDR3: CASRGTDTQYF; DNA: TGCGCCAGCAGAGGCACAGATACGCAGTATTTT
D: TRBD1; length: 14; J: TRBJ1-2; size: .; V: TRBV14; CDR3: CASSQARGTYGYTF; DNA: TGTGCCAGCAGCCAAGCCAGGGGGACCTATGGCTACACCTTC
D: .; length: 13; J: TRBJ1-2; size: .; V: TRBV28; CDR3: CASNHAPDYGYTF; DNA: TGTGCCAGCAACCACGCTCCGGACTATGGCTACACCTTC
D: .; length: 15; J: TRBJ2-3; size: .; V: TRBV7-2; CDR3: CASSLATSNSDTQYF; DNA: TGTGCCAGCAGCTTAGCAACTAGCAACTCAGATACGCAGTATTTT
D: .; length: 15; J: TRBJ2-1; size: .; V: TRBV9; CDR3: CASSVEIQPYNEQFF; DNA: TGTGCCAGCAGCGTTGAAATCCAACCCTACAATGAGCAGTTCTTC
D: .; length: 13; J: TRBJ1-1; size: .; V: TRBV10-3; CDR3: CATTLLGNTEAFF; DNA: TGTGCCACCACCCTGCTCGGGAACACTGAAGCTTTCTTT
D: TRBD1; length: 14; J: TRBJ1-4; size: .; V: TRBV6-5; CDR3: CASSQDRGDEKLFF; DNA: TGTGCCAGCAGTCAGGACAGGGGGGATGAAAAACTGTTTTTT
D: .; length: 14; J: TRBJ1-4; size: few; V: TRBV5-4; CDR3: CASSLGGSNEKLFF; DNA: TGTGCCAGCAGCTTGGGGGGGTCTAATGAAAAACTGTTTTTT
D: .; length: 12; J: TRBJ1-4; size: once; V: TRBV15; CDR3: CATSRAGGKLFF; DNA: TGTGCCACCAGCAGAGCTGGGGGAAAACTGTTTTTT
D: .; length: 13; J: TRBJ1-2; size: .; V: TRBV9; CDR3: CASSSPGNYGYTF; DNA: TGTGCCAGCAGCTCTCCAGGGAACTATGGCTACACCTTC
D: TRBD2; length: 15; J: TRBJ2-1; size: .; V: TRBV3-1/TRBV3-2; CDR3: CASSQEPGTSGAKFF; DNA: TGTGCCAGCAGCCAAGAGCCCGGGACTAGCGGGGCCAAGTTCTTC
D: TRBD1; length: 15; J: TRBJ2-1; size: .; V: TRBV27; CDR3: CASRRGPVDFNEQFF; DNA: TGTGCCAGCCGCAGGGGGCCGGTGGATTTCAATGAGCAGTTCTTC
D: .; length: 13; J: TRBJ2-1; size: .; V: TRBV5-1; CDR3: CASRGGGYNEQFF; DNA: TGCGCCAGCCGAGGGGGAGGCTACAATGAGCAGTTCTTC
D: .; length: 14; J: TRBJ2-5; size: .; V: TRBV24-1; CDR3: CATEGGARGETQYF; DNA: TGTGCCACCGAAGGAGGGGCCCGGGGAGAGACCCAGTACTTC
D: .; length: 15; J: TRBJ2-1; size: .; V: TRBV7-9; CDR3: CASSPRSGTYNEQFF; DNA: TGTGCCAGCAGCCCAAGGAGCGGAACCTACAATGAGCAGTTCTTC
D: TRBD1; length: 13; J: TRBJ1-1; size: .; V: TRBV7-9; CDR3: CASSLVGQVSAFF; DNA: TGTGCCAGCAGCTTAGTAGGACAGGTATCAGCTTTCTTT
D: TRBD1; length: 14; J: TRBJ1-3; size: once; V: TRBV18; CDR3: CASSPEDRRNTIYF; DNA: TGTGCCAGCTCACCCGAGGACAGGAGAAACACCATATATTTT
D: .; length: 15; J: TRBJ2-1; size: .; V: TRBV29-1; CDR3: CSVARQASSYNEQFF; DNA: TGCAGCGTCGCCAGACAGGCGTCGTCCTACAATGAGCAGTTCTTC
D: TRBD1; length: 17; J: TRBJ1-4; size: .; V: TRBV7-9; CDR3: CASSLGYTGTGDEKLFF; DNA: TGTGCCAGCAGCTTAGGCTACACCGGGACAGGGGACGAAAAACTGTTTTTT
D: TRBD2; length: 16; J: TRBJ2-5; size: .; V: TRBV10-3; CDR3: CAISEPSGGRGETQYF; DNA: TGTGCCATCAGTGAGCCTAGCGGGGGGCGGGGAGAGACCCAGTACTTC